The 15 T cell receptor beta chains in this list originate from one sample, sequenced in a study of T-cell reconstitution after alpha-beta-depleted transplantation in children. A library of TCRbeta sequences, prepared with unique molecular identifiers, was generated. In TCRdb, the PCR reads were re-called with MiXCR into one record per CDR3 protein. The sample yields about a million distinct CDR3 sequences, about 30% seen once. Sequenced here: PBMCs, mostly from graft donor cells, sampled 360 days after TCRalphabeta/CD19-depleted stem cell transplant. These receptor sequences come from a boy in the first two years of life who had a stem cell transplant for SCID, so the T cells may come from the graft donor.

This clonotype was detected only a few times. The chain carries TRBV3-1 and TRBJ2-5; 8 bases are a match to TRBD2. Germline CDR1 reads LGHDT; CDR2 reads YNNKEL (reference sequence). The CDR3 is made up of 12 amino acids. V lost 1 base and J lost 9; bases outside the gene matches: 1. CDR3 DNA sequence: TGTGCCAGCAGCCAAGGGCGGGAGGCCCAGTACTTC. Its protein product is CASSQGREAQYF.

This clonotype has a handful of counts. V usage is TRBV28 and J usage is TRBJ2-7; D may be TRBD2 (7 bases). The CDR3 is 15 amino acids. The V and J ends lost 3 bases and 2 bases respectively, with 14 bases between them. CDR1 is MDHEN and CDR2 is SYDVKM in the germline V gene. The CDR3 loop reads CASSFMIGGAYEQYF. CDR3 coding DNA: TGTGCCAGCAGTTTTATGATAGGGGGGGCCTACGAGCAGTACTTC.

Worth noting for this clonotype: A much more abundant neighbour one base away suggests this may be a read error. The chain has TRBV2 and TRBJ2-7; 7 nucleotides agree with TRBD1. The germline CDR1 and CDR2 sequences are SNHLY and FYNNEI. The J segment lost 4 bases and the V segment lost 7 bases, leaving 7 bases of the junction unmatched. This CDR3 region has 13 residues. CDR3 DNA sequence: TGTGCCAGCAAGGTAACAGGGGTGTACGAGCAGTACTTC. This sequence encodes CASKVTGVYEQYF.

The J gene is TRBJ2-1, the V gene TRBV6-5; 8 bases map to TRBD2. Trimming took 4 bases from V and 0 from J; bases not matched to a gene: 14. This CDR3 spans 19 amino acids. Germline CDR1 is MNHEY and CDR2 is SVGAGI. The CDR3 protein is CASSSGLGRGARSYNEQFF. CDR3 DNA: TGTGCCAGCAGTTCGGGGCTTGGGCGGGGGGCGCGCTCCTACAATGAGCAGTTCTTC.

The CDR3 DNA reads as TGTGCCACCAGTGAAGGGACAGACCCTAATGAGCAGTTCTTC. Translation: CATSEGTDPNEQFF. The chain recombines TRBV24-1 with TRBJ2-1, with TRBD1 matching over 7 bases. Germline lookup yields CDR1 KGHDR and CDR2 SFDVKD. Trimming took 4 bases from V and 7 from J; bases not matched to a gene: 6. The CDR3 runs to 14 residues.

The rearrangement joins TRBV30 to TRBJ2-5; possible D gene TRBD2, 5 bases. CDR1 is GTSNPN and CDR2 is SVGIG in the germline V gene (reference sequence). Trimming pared 1 base from V and 5 bases from J, leaving 8 bases between. The CDR3 length is 12 residues. The CDR3 protein is CAWSAGEETQYF. The CDR3 bases are TGTGCCTGGAGTGCCGGGGAGGAGACCCAGTACTTC.

This clonotype was observed at least ten times. V usage is TRBV27 and J usage is TRBJ2-1; TRBD2 might be the D (6 bases). The CDR3 runs 14 residues. The V gene's germline CDR1 is MNHEY and CDR2 SMNVEV (reference sequence). The V gene lost 10 bases and the J gene lost 4 bases, with 17 bases spanning the gap. The CDR3 DNA follows: TGTGCCACCACTCGGGGGATAGCTTACAATGAGCAGTTCTTC. As protein: CATTRGIAYNEQFF.

The gene calls are TRBV7-9 and TRBJ2-5; 7 bases map to TRBD2. Germline values: CDR1 SEHNR, CDR2 FQNEAQ (reference sequence). V was pared by 5 bases and J by 1 base, with 7 bases of the junction left unmatched. This CDR3 has 15 amino acids. CDR3 loop: CASSPPRTSQETQYF. The CDR3 region has the DNA TGTGCCAGCAGCCCCCCCCGGACTAGCCAAGAGACCCAGTACTTC.

The chain employs TRBV3-1 and TRBJ2-5; maybe TRBD2 (5 bases). The germline V gene has CDR1 LGHDT and CDR2 YNNKEL (reference sequence). The CDR3 runs 15 residues. V was trimmed by 1 base and J by 5 bases, leaving 14 bases between them. The CDR3 DNA reads TGTGCCAGCAGCCAAGGAGTGTTGCCGGGGGAGACCCAGTACTTC. It specifies CASSQGVLPGETQYF.

The chain joins TRBV10-3 to TRBJ2-1, with 10 bases matching TRBD2. V was clipped by 3 bases and J by 8 bases; unmatched bases: 4. CDR1 and CDR2 (germline): ENHRY, SYGVKD. The CDR3 runs 14 residues. The CDR3 region has the DNA TGTGCCATCAGTGAAAGCGGGGGGGCACATGAGCAGTTCTTC. Protein product: CAISESGGAHEQFF.

This chain connects TRBV28 to TRBJ1-1, with 7 bases lining up with TRBD1. Looked up from germline, CDR1 is MDHEN and CDR2 is SYDVKM. Losses at the gene ends were 5 bases for V and 0 bases for J; bases not matched to a gene: 6. This CDR3 is built from 15 residues. CDR3 sequence reads: CASSRLDRMNTEAFF. DNA of the CDR3: TGTGCCAGCAGTCGTTTGGACAGGATGAACACTGAAGCTTTCTTT.

The CDR3 spells CASSQSVKGGTEAFF. DNA for the CDR3: TGTGCCAGCAGCCAGTCGGTAAAAGGAGGGACTGAAGCTTTCTTT. The chain uses TRBV16 and TRBJ1-1; D gene uncertain. Germline V gives CDR1 KGHSY, CDR2 FQNENV. The CDR3 loop spans 15 amino acids. Trimming shortened V by 3 bases and J by 5 bases, and 16 bases separated the two germline ends.

V usage is TRBV7-3 and J usage is TRBJ2-2; D uncertain. The CDR3 spans 15 residues. V gave up 1 base and J gave up 2 bases, with 8 bases separating them. From germline, CDR1 is SGHTA and CDR2 FQGTGA. As DNA, the CDR3 is TGTGCCAGCAGCTTAAACAGCCTAAACACCGGGGAGCTGTTTTTT. Protein product: CASSLNSLNTGELFF.

This clonotype was seen a single time. The V gene is TRBV7-2, the J gene TRBJ2-7; 10 bases align to TRBD1. J lost 2 bases, V lost 2 bases, and 3 bases had no gene match. Germline CDR1 and CDR2: SGHTA and FQGNSA. The CDR3 totals 15 residues. The CDR3 is CASSLWGTGAYEQYF. The CDR3 bases are TGTGCCAGCAGCTTATGGGGGACAGGGGCCTACGAGCAGTACTTC.

This clonotype occurred many times. The chain uses TRBV5-1 and TRBJ2-7, with a tentative D call TRBD1 (5 bases). Trimming shortened V by 1 base and J by 1 base, and 9 bases separated the two germline ends. Per the germline V gene, CDR1 is SGHRS and CDR2 is YFSETQ. The CDR3 has 14 amino acids. The CDR3 loop reads CASSLSQGSYEQYF. The CDR3 DNA reads as TGCGCCAGCAGCTTGAGTCAGGGTTCCTACGAGCAGTACTTC.